This passage covers 19 T cell receptor beta chains from one sample sequenced in a study of control samples from healthy donors and cancer patients. Clones were read by immunoSEQ multiplex PCR, and TCRdb kept only the in-frame ones, dropping some. This repertoire shows 100,000 or so clones, roughly 90% found once; its top ten account for approximately 8.4%. The sequenced sample was blood. These receptors all come from a man aged 25-40 years in good health.

This clone appeared once. The chain joins TRBV2 to TRBJ2-1, with 11 bases matching TRBD2. Losses at the gene ends were 7 bases for V and 7 bases for J; bases not matched to a gene: 9. Germline assignment: CDR1 SNHLY and CDR2 FYNNEI. This CDR3 has 15 residues. The CDR3 DNA follows: TGTGCCAGCACTGAGGAACTAGCGGGGGTAAATGAGCAGTTCTTC. It encodes CASTEELAGVNEQFF.

CDR3: CAISEWDRGGGTEAFF. CDR3 in DNA: TGTGCCATCAGTGAGTGGGACAGGGGGGGTGGCACTGAAGCTTTCTTT. The J gene is TRBJ1-1, the V gene TRBV10-3, with 11 bases that match TRBD1. This CDR3 has 16 residues. J gave up 4 bases and V 1 base, and 5 bases lay outside the gene matches. Per germline, CDR1 ENHRY and CDR2 SYGVKD.

This chain connects TRBV18 to TRBJ2-2, with 9 bases fitting TRBD1. Germline V lookup: CDR1 KGHSH, CDR2 LQKENI. This CDR3 is built from 14 residues. The ends lost 5 bases at V and 5 bases at J; junction bases unmatched: 3. This CDR3 is CASSFGQGTGELFF. In DNA, the CDR3 is TGTGCCAGCTCATTCGGACAGGGGACCGGGGAGCTGTTTTTT.

The rearrangement links TRBV2 to TRBJ2-1; a possible D gene is TRBD1 (6 bases). Germline V gene lookup returns CDR1 SNHLY and CDR2 FYNNEI. Trimming cost V 8 bases and J 0 bases, with 20 bases left between them. The CDR3 has 17 residues. The CDR3 nucleotides are TGTGCCAGCGCATTTAGAGGACAGTTGAGCTCCTACAATGAGCAGTTCTTC. Translating gives CASAFRGQLSSYNEQFF.

The chain recombines TRBV10-1 with TRBJ2-7; D is uncertain. Trimming removed 4 bases at V and 6 bases at J, with 19 bases between. The CDR3 is 15 amino acids. Germline V lookup: CDR1 WNHNN, CDR2 SYGVQD (reference sequence). CDR3 in DNA: TGCGCCAGCAGTGGTGGTTCTCTTGTCGAGGCCGAGCAGTACTTC. The encoded protein is CASSGGSLVEAEQYF.

This clone appeared a few times. The chain uses TRBV19 and TRBJ1-2; 9 bases map to TRBD1. The CDR3 is made up of 16 amino acids. The germline V gene encodes CDR1 LNHDA and CDR2 SQIVND (reference sequence). V was pared by 0 bases and J by 6 bases, with 8 bases of the junction left unmatched. CDR3 nucleotide sequence: TGTGCCAGTAGTATAGATCTTCAGACAGGGGGGAATGGCTACACCTTC. This encodes CASSIDLQTGGNGYTF.

The chain employs TRBV27 and TRBJ2-2; the D gene could be TRBD1 or TRBD2 (7 bases each). Germline values: CDR1 MNHEY, CDR2 SMNVEV (reference sequence). Trimming pared 4 bases from V and 4 bases from J, leaving 10 bases between. The CDR3 runs 14 residues. Here the CDR3 reads CASSSRGGTGELFF. Here the CDR3 DNA reads TGTGCCAGCAGTTCCAGGGGGGGCACCGGGGAGCTGTTTTTT.

The gene calls are TRBV27 and TRBJ2-3, with 8 nucleotides matching TRBD2. The J segment lost 4 bases and the V segment lost 2 bases, leaving 8 bases of the junction unmatched. The length of the CDR3 is 16 residues. From germline, CDR1 is MNHEY and CDR2 SMNVEV (reference sequence). CDR3 protein: CASSLGSGGPPDTQYF. CDR3 coding DNA: TGTGCCAGCAGTTTAGGGTCGGGGGGGCCTCCAGATACGCAGTATTTT.

The chain links TRBV4-1 to TRBJ2-7; 8 bases are a match to TRBD1. This CDR3 has 15 residues. Germline CDR1 and CDR2: MGHRA and YSYEKL. The V and J ends lost 3 bases and 0 bases, in that order; junction bases with no gene match: 4. CDR3 residues: CASSQVTGGSYEQYF. The CDR3 bases are TGCGCCAGCAGCCAGGTAACAGGGGGCTCCTACGAGCAGTACTTC.

The chain carries TRBV7-6 and TRBJ1-4, with a possible D match to TRBD1 (6 bases). Germline V gives CDR1 SGHVS, CDR2 FNYEAQ. CDR3 length equals 15 residues. Trimming removed 5 bases at V and 0 bases at J, with 10 bases between. CDR3 sequence (DNA): TGTGCCAGCAGCCTAACAGGGTCAACTAATGAAAAACTGTTTTTT. Translating gives CASSLTGSTNEKLFF. The full variable domain, rest sourced from reference TRBV7-6 and TRBJ1-4, is GAGVSQSPRYKVTKRGQDVALRCDPISGHVSLYWYRQALGQGPEFLTYFNYEAQQDKSGLPNDRFSAERPEGSISTLTIQRTEQRDSAMYRCASSLTGSTNEKLFFGSGTQLSVL.

V gene TRBV15 combines with J gene TRBJ1-6; D ambiguous. Germline values: CDR1 LNHNV, CDR2 YYDKDF (reference sequence). V was shortened by 0 bases and J by 5 bases, with 17 bases between the two germline ends. There are 18 residues in the CDR3. The DNA of the CDR3 is TGTGCCACCAGCAGAGATTTGGTGGGTGACACCAATAATTCACCCCTCCACTTT. Translating it yields CATSRDLVGDTNNSPLHF.

This clone has a single count. The chain recombines TRBV7-9 with TRBJ2-1, with TRBD2 matching over 13 bases. CDR3 length: 15 amino acids. Germline CDR1 is SEHNR and CDR2 is FQNEAQ (reference sequence). V lost 3 bases to trimming and J lost 7 bases; unmatched junction nucleotides: 3. The CDR3 here is CASSLGLAGTNEQFF. The DNA of the CDR3 is TGTGCCAGCAGCTTGGGACTAGCGGGGACGAATGAGCAGTTCTTC.

This chain links TRBV5-1 with TRBJ1-6; TRBD1 matches at 8 bases. V lost 6 bases, J lost 0 bases, and 2 bases stayed unmatched. Germline-derived CDR1 and CDR2 are SGHRS and YFSETQ. The CDR3 has 15 residues. CDR3 nucleotides: TGCGCCAGCATGACAGGGGTCTCCTATAATTCACCCCTCCACTTT. Protein sequence: CASMTGVSYNSPLHF.

The chain uses TRBV11-2 and TRBJ1-2; tentative D call: TRBD1 (5 bases). The CDR3 contains 14 residues. Per the germline V gene, CDR1 is SGHAT and CDR2 is FQNNGV. The V gene lost 2 bases and the J gene lost 4 bases, with 11 bases spanning the gap. CDR3 in DNA: TGTGCCAGCAGCTTAAAAAGGGGCTCCTATGGCTACACCTTC. It encodes CASSLKRGSYGYTF.

This chain uses TRBV3-1 (or the pseudogene TRBV3-2) with TRBJ2-3, with 8 bases matching TRBD1. The germline CDR1 and CDR2 sequences are LGHDT and YNNKEL (reference sequence). Unmatched junction bases numbered 4, after V lost 4 bases and J lost 4 bases. This CDR3 comprises 14 residues. CDR3 DNA sequence: TGTGCCAGCAGCCCGGACAGGGTCGCAGATACGCAGTATTTT. Translation: CASSPDRVADTQYF.

V and J are TRBV5-1 and TRBJ1-1; a weak D match, TRBD1 (5 bases). V was cut by 3 bases and J by 1 base, with 13 bases left in between. The CDR3 is 15 residues long. From germline, CDR1 is SGHRS and CDR2 YFSETQ. CDR3 coding DNA: TGCGCCAGCAGCTGGAGTGGGACGGGGAACACTGAAGCTTTCTTT. Residues: CASSWSGTGNTEAFF.

The chain's CDR3 is CASSEGGGWGSPLHF. The CDR3 nucleotides are TGTGCCAGCAGTGAAGGAGGTGGCTGGGGTTCACCCCTCCACTTT. The chain links TRBV25-1 to TRBJ1-6; D gene ambiguous. Germline values: CDR1 MGHDK, CDR2 SYGVNS. The CDR3 is made up of 15 amino acids. V was clipped by 2 bases and J by 9 bases, with 14 bases between them.

The rearrangement links TRBV7-9 to TRBJ1-5; 8 bases line up with TRBD1. CDR1 SEHNR and CDR2 FQNEAQ come from the germline V gene (reference sequence). V gave up 1 base and J gave up 1 base; unmatched junction bases: 9. There are 18 residues in the CDR3. The CDR3 DNA is TGTGCCAGCAGCTTAGGCAGGGGGCCCGGTAAGAGCAATCAGCCCCAGCATTTT. Translation: CASSLGRGPGKSNQPQHF.

V usage is TRBV2 and J usage is TRBJ1-5; no definite D call. Germline-derived CDR1 and CDR2 are SNHLY and FYNNEI. The germline V and J ends were trimmed by 9 bases and 0 bases, with 9 bases remaining between them. The CDR3 runs to 13 residues. The chain's CDR3 is CASKSYSNQPQHF. For the CDR3, the DNA is TGTGCCAGTAAATCTTATAGCAATCAGCCCCAGCATTTT.